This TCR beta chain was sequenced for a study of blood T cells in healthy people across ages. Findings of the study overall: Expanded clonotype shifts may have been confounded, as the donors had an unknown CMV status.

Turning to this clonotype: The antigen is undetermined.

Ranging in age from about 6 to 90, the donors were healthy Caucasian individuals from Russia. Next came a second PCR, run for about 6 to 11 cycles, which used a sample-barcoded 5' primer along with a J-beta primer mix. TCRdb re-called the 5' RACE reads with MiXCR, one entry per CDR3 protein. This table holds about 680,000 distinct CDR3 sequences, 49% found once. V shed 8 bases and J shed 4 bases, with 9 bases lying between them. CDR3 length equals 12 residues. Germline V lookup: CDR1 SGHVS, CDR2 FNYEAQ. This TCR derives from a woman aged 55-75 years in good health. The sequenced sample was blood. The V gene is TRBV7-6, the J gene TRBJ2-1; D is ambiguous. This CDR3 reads CASATPYNEQFF. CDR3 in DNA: TGTGCCAGCGCTACTCCGTACAATGAGCAGTTCTTC.